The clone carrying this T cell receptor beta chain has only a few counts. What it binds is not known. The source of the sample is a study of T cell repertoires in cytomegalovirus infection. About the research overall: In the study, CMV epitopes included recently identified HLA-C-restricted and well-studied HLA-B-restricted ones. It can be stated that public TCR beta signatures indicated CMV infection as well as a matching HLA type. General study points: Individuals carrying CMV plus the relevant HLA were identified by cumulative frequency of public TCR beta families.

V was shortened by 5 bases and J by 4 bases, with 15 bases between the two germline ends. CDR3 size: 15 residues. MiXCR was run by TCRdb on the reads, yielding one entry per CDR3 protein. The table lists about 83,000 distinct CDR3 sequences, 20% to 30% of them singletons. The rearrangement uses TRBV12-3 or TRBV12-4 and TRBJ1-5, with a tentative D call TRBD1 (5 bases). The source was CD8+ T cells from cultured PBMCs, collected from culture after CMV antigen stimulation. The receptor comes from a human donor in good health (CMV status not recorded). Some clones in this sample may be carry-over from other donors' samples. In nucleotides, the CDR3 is TGTGCCAGCAGTGTGGGGACCTCTTGGAATCAGCCCCAGCATTTT. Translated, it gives CASSVGTSWNQPQHF.